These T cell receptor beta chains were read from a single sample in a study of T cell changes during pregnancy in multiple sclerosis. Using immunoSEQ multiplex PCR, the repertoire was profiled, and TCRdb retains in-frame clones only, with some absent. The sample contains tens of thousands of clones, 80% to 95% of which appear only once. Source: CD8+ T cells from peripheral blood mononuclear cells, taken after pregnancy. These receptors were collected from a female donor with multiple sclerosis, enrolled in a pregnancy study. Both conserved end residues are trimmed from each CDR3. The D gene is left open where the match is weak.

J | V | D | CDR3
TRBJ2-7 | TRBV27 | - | ASSHRASEQY
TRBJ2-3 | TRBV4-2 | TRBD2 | ASSRRLAGGPWDTDTQY
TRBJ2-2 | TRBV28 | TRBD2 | ASSPPGNSGRPNTGELF
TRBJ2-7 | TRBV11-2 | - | ASSLVISRVD
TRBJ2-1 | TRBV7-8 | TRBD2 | ASSLSLAGAYNEQF
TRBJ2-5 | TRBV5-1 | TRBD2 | ASSPLAGRRETQY
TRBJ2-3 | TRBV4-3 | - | ASSQGRSGADTQY
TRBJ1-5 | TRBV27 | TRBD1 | ASSADRGSNQPQH
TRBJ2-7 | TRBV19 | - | ASSMGPYEQY
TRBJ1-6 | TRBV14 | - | ASSSDKPSYNSPLH
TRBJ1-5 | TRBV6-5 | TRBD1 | ASSPGTGGNQPQH
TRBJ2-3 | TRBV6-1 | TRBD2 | ASERESADTQY
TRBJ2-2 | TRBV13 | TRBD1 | ASSSTRGPNTGELF
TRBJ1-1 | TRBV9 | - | ASSVTGENTEAF
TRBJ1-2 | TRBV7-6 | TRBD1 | ASGTGPSNYGYT
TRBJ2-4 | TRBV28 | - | ASDPSDPRGIQY
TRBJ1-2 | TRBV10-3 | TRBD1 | AIQEEAGGYGYT
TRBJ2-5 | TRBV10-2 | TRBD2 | ASSSGLARETQY
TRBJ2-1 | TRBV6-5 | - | ASSYGGRQF
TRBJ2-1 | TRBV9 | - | ASSASYNEQF
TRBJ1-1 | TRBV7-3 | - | ASSLGVISSSEAF
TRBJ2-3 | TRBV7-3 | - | ASSLGYRASTDTQY
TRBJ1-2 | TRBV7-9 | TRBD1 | ASSLAPGTGELGYT
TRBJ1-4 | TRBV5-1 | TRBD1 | ASSPDRGQGNEKLF
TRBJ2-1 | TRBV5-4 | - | ASSQQLAEYSYNEQF
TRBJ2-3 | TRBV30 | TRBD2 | AWSVAGVADTQY
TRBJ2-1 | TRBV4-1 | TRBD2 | ASSLTSGRDSSYNEQF
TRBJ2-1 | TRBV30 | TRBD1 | AWSEGQGGDEQF
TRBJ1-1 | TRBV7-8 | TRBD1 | ASSFSGTGATEAF
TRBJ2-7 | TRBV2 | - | ASSEAGVYEQY
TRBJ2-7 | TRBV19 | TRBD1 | ASSASMGQGSREQY
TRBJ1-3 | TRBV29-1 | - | SVVVTDLNTIY
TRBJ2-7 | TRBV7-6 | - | ASSRQAAYEQY
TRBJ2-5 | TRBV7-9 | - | ASSDGGWQETQY
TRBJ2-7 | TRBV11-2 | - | ASSLGTRDFLSYEQY
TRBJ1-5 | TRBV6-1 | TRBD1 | ASSEVTGVYQPQH
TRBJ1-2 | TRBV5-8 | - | ASSLVGEEMDGYT
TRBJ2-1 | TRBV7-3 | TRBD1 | ASSPRTGGFHNEQF
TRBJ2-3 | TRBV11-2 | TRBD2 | ASSLVLAGGSDTQY
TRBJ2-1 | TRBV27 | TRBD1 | ASSLWTGEGNEQF
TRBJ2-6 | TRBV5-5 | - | ASSFGRAVAGANVLT
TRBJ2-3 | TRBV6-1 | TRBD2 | ASSESSSGPDTQY
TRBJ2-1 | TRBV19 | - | ASSIDLNEQF
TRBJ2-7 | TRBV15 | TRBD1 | ATSRGQGGAYEQY
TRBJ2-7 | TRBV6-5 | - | ASSYGRVSYEQY
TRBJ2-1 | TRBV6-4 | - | ASSEDSSYNEQF
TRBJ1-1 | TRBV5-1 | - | ASSLIGQNEAF
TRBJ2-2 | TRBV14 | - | ASSQVRPGELF
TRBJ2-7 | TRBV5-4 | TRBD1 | ASSQMGQGRNEQY